This entry describes one T cell receptor (beta chain). Its antigen remains unidentified. Produced via immunoSEQ multiplex PCR; TCRdb's table is partial and in-frame only. This sample has approximately 17,000 clones, with roughly two thirds found just once. Germline values: CDR1 SGDLS, CDR2 YYNGEE. The length of the CDR3 is 14 residues. V was shortened by 2 bases and J by 1 base, with 6 bases between the two germline ends. This entry comes from a study of T cells in narcolepsy. Study observations and caveats: Blood of same and different patients, but not healthy controls, reportedly held recurring autoreactive clonotypes.

The receptor was derived from a human donor with narcolepsy. The rearrangement links TRBV9 to TRBJ2-2; D ambiguous. The sample taken for sequencing was CD45RA- memory CD8+ T cells from PBMCs. As DNA, the CDR3 is TGTGCCAGCAGCGTTGTAATGAACACCGGGGAGCTGTTTTTT. This encodes CASSVVMNTGELFF.